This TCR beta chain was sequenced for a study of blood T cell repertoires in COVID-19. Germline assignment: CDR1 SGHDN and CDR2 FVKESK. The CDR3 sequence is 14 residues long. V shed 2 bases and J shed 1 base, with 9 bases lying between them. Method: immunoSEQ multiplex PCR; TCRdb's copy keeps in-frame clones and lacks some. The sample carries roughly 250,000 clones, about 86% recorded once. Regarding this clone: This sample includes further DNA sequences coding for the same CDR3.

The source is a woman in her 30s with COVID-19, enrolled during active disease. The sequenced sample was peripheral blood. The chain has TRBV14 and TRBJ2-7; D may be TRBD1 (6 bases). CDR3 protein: CASSQRTVSYEQYF. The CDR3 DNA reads TGTGCCAGCAGCCAACGGACAGTTTCCTACGAGCAGTACTTC.